This T cell receptor beta chain was found in a study of blood T cell repertoires in COVID-19. Study-level information: Acute and convalescent COVID-19 samples came from the United States, Italy and Spain. T cells, B-cell-depleted T cells, or PBMCs supplied cDNA or gDNA.

Per the study methods: For nucleated cells, counts were estimated from reference gene primer amplification. Using immunoSEQ multiplex PCR, the repertoire was profiled, and TCRdb retains in-frame clones only, with some absent. For V, J and clone size, that table is used; D and trimming come from the DNA. The sample holds around 250,000 clones, over 70% seen once. The CDR3 covers 17 residues. The V gene is TRBV1, the J gene TRBJ2-3; TRBD2 is the table's D call and was not checked against the DNA. TRBV1 is shown as a pseudogene. The sequence was obtained from a human donor in a cohort sampled during active COVID-19. The specimen sequenced was peripheral blood. Written as DNA, the CDR3 is TGCACCAGCAGCCGATGGCGTGGGACTAGCGGGACAGATACGCAGTATTTT. This sequence encodes CTSSRWRGTSGTDTQYF.